The clone carrying this T cell receptor beta chain was picked up a small number of times. This CDR3 has 18 amino acids. The germline CDR1 and CDR2 sequences are SGHTA and FQGNSA. V lost 2 bases and J lost 4; bases outside the gene matches: 11. TCRdb re-analysed the RACE reads in MiXCR, keeping a single row per CDR3 protein. The sample carries around 95,000 distinct CDR3 sequences, 9.5% to 14% recorded once. As to time point: pre-sensitization, week 0. Treatment given: therapeutic diphenylcyclopropenone sensitization with weekly scalp DPC. Blood sampling occurred before each patch-test application. Donation of samples came from alopecia patients who were 18 to 70 years old and suitable for DPC. This sample is drawn from a study of human T cells and chemical hapten exposure. Study at large: Patch testing was performed with 0.01% DPC on the upper back, with reading at 6 days.

The receptor was derived from a woman aged 55-75 years with alopecia areata. Some clones in this sample may be carry-over from other donors' samples. This chain connects TRBV7-2 to TRBJ2-3; 11 bases line up with TRBD2. Sequenced material: whole blood, taken in connection with sensitization to the hapten diphenylcyclopropenone (DPC). The CDR3 bases are TGTGCCAGCAGCTTAACTAGCGGGGGAACAGGTAGTGCAGATACGCAGTATTTT. This sequence encodes CASSLTSGGTGSADTQYF. The full variable domain, rest sourced from reference TRBV7-2 and TRBJ2-3, is GAGVSQSPSNKVTEKGKDVELRCDPISGHTALYWYRQSLGQGLEFLIYFQGNSAPDKSGLPSDRFSAERTGGSVSTLTIQRTQQEDSAVYLCASSLTSGGTGSADTQYFGPGTRLTVL.